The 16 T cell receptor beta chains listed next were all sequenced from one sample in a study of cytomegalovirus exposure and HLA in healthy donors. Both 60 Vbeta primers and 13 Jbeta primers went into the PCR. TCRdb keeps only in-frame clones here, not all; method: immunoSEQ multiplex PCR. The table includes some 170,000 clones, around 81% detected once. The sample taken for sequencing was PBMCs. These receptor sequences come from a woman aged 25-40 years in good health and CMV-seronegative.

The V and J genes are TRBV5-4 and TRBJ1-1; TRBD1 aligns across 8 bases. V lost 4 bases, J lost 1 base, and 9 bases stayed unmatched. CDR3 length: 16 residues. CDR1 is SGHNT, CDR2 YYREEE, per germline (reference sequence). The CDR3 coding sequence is TGTGCCAGCAGCGGGGCTGGACAGGGAACGAACACTGAAGCTTTCTTT. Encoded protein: CASSGAGQGTNTEAFF. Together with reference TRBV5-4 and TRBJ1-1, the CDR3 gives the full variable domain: ETGVTQSPTHLIKTRGQQVTLRCSSQSGHNTVSWYQQALGQGPQFIFQYYREEENGRGNFPPRFSGLQFPNYSSELNVNALELDDSALYLCASSGAGQGTNTEAFFGQGTRLTVV.

The CDR3 DNA reads as TGTGCCAGTACAGCACAGGGACAGGGCTATGGCTACACCTTC. This codes for CASTAQGQGYGYTF. The J gene is TRBJ1-2, the V gene TRBV19, with 9 bases lining up with TRBD1. This CDR3 has 14 residues. Per the germline V gene, CDR1 is LNHDA and CDR2 is SQIVND (reference sequence). Losses at the gene ends were 7 bases for V and 4 bases for J; bases not matched to a gene: 7.

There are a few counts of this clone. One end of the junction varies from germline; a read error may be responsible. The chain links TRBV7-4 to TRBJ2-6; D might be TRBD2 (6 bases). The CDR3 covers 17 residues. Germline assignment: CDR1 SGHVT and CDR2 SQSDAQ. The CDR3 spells CASSSRPGSSGANGLTF. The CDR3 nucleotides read TGTGCCAGCAGCTCTCGACCCGGGAGCTCTGGGGCCAACGGCCTGACTTTC.

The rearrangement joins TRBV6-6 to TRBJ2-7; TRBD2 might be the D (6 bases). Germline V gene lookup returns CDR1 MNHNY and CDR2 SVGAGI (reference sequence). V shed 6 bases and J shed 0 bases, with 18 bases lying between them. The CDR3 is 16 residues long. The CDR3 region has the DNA TGTGCCAGCAGGGCCCGAAGAGCGGGCGGCTCCTACGAGCAGTACTTC. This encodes CASRARRAGGSYEQYF.

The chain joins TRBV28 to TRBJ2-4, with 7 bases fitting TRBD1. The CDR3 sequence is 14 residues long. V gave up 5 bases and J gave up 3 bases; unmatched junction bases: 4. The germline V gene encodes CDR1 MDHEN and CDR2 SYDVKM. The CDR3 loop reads CASSRTGRKNIQYF. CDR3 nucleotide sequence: TGTGCCAGCAGTCGGACAGGACGCAAAAACATTCAGTACTTC.

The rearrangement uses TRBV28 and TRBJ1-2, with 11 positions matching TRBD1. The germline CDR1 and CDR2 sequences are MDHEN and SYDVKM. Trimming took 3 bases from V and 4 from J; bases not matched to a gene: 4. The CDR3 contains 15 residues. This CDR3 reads CASSFPGTGGYGYTF. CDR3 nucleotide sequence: TGTGCCAGCAGTTTCCCGGGGACAGGGGGCTATGGCTACACCTTC.

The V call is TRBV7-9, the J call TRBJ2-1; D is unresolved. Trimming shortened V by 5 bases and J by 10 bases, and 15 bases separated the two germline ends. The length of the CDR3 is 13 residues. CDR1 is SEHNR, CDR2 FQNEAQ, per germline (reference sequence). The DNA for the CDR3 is TGTGCCAGCAGCGGTTCGTACGCCAGGGAGCAGTTCTTC. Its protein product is CASSGSYAREQFF.

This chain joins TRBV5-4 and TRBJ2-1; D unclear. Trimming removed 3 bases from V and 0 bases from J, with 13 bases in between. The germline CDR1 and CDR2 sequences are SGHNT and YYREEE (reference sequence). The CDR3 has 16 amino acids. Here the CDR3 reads CASSSVRESSYNEQFF. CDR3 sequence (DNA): TGTGCCAGCAGCTCCGTTAGAGAGAGCTCCTACAATGAGCAGTTCTTC. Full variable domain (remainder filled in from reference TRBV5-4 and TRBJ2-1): ETGVTQSPTHLIKTRGQQVTLRCSSQSGHNTVSWYQQALGQGPQFIFQYYREEENGRGNFPPRFSGLQFPNYSSELNVNALELDDSALYLCASSSVRESSYNEQFFGPGTRLTVL.

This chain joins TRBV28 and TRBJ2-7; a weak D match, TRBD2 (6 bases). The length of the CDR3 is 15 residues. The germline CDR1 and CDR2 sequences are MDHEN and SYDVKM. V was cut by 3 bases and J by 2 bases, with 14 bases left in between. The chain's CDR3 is CASSLEGLGTYEQYF. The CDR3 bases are TGTGCCAGCAGTTTGGAGGGACTCGGTACCTACGAGCAGTACTTC.

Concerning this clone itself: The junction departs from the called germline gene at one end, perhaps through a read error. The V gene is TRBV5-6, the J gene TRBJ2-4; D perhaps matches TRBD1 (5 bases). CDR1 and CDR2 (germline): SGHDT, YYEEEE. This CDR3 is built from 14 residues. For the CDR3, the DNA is TGTGCCAGCAGCGCGACAGTAGCCAAAAACAGTCAGTACTTC. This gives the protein CASSATVAKNSQYF.

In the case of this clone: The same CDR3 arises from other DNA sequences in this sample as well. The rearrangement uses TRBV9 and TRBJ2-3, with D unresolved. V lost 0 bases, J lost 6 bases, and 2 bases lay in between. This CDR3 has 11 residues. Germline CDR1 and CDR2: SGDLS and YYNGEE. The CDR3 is CASSVADTQYF. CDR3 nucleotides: TGTGCCAGCAGCGTAGCTGATACGCAGTATTTT.

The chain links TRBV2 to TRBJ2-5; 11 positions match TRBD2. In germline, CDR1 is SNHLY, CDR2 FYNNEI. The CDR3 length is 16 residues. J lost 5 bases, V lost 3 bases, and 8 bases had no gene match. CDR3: CASSETSGVLGETQYF. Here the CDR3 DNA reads TGTGCCAGCAGTGAGACTAGCGGGGTGCTCGGGGAGACCCAGTACTTC.

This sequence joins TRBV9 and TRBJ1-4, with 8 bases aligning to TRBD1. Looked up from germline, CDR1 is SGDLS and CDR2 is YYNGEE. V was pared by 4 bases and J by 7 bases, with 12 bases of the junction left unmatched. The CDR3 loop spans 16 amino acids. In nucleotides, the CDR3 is TGTGCCAGCAGCCGGGTGAGCCAGGGGGCGGCTGAAAAACTGTTTTTT. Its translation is CASSRVSQGAAEKLFF.

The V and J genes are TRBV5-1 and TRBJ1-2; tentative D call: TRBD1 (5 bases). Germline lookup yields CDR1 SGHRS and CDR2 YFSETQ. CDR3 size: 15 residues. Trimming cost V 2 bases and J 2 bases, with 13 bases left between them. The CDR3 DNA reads TGCGCCAGCAGCTTCATAAGGGGTAGAAACTATGGCTACACCTTC. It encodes CASSFIRGRNYGYTF.

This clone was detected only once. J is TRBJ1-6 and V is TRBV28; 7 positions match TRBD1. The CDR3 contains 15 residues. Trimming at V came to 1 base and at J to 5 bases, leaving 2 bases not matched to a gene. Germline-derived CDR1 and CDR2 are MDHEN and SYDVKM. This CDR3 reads CASSLLTGDNSPLHF. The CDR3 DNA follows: TGTGCCAGCAGTTTATTAACAGGGGATAATTCACCCCTCCACTTT.

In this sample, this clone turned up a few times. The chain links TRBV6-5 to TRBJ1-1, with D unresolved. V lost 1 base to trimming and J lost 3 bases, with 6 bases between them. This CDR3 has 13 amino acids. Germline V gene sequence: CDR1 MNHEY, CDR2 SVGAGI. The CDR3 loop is CASSYFLDTEAFF. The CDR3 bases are TGTGCCAGCAGTTACTTCCTAGACACTGAAGCTTTCTTT.